The present entry profiles one T cell receptor (beta chain) with its context. Its antigen is still unknown. V was clipped by 2 bases and J by 4 bases; unmatched bases: 1. Germline CDR1 reads SGHVS; CDR2 reads FQNEAQ. The CDR3 is 15 residues long. Amplification of TCR beta CDR3 regions was performed using RNA transcripts as template. When the TCR CDR3 underwent first-round RT-PCR, the HTBI primer set was used. TCRdb redid the calling of the multiplex PCR reads with MiXCR, one entry per CDR3 protein. The sample lists 500,000 to 700,000 distinct CDR3 sequences, 16% occurring once. The sample originates from a study of T cells in Graves' hyperthyroidism and ophthalmopathy. General observations from the study: The model predicted ophthalmopathy a median roughly six months before onset. The authors' 13 V-J model separated ophthalmopathy from stable hyperthyroidism.

The sample consisted of blood. The receptor comes from a woman aged 18-29 years with Graves' hyperthyroidism. The J gene is TRBJ2-5, the V gene TRBV7-8; the match to TRBD2 covers 13 bases. In nucleotides, the CDR3 is TGTGCCAGCAGCTTAAGGACTAGCGGGAGAGAGACCCAGTACTTC. Its protein product is CASSLRTSGRETQYF.